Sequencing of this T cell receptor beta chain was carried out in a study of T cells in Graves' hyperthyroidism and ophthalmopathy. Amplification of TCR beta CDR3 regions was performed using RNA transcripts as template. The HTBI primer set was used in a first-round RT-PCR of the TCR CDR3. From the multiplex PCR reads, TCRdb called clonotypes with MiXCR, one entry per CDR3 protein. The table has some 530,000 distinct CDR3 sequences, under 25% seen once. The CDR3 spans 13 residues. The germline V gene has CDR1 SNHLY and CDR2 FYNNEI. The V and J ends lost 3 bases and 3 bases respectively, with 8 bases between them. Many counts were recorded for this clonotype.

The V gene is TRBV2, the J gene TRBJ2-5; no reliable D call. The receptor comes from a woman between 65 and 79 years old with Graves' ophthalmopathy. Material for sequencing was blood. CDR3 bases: TGTGCCAGCAGTGAGTGGGGAAAAGAGACCCAGTACTTC. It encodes CASSEWGKETQYF.